The sequence of this T cell receptor beta chain was determined in a study of immune heterogeneity within non-small cell lung tumors. Bulk tumor genomic DNA served as template, at roughly 630 ng per sample. Several biopsies per primary tumor, spaced far apart, were taken during surgery. Surgery that was curative in intent was performed on patients with untreated, newly diagnosed non-small cell lung cancer. A remark on this clonotype: Its specificity is not known. The junction departs from germline at one end; a sequencing error may be responsible.

Amplification of TCR beta CDR3 was performed by multiplex PCR with 32 V and 13 J primers. A single record per CDR3 protein comes from TCRdb applying MiXCR to the multiplex PCR reads. The table records some 3,000 distinct CDR3 sequences, approximately 58% of them present only once. Germline assignment: CDR1 MNHNS and CDR2 SASEGT. The CDR3 extends over 14 amino acids. Regarding the study as a whole: Most high-frequency T-cell receptor beta clonotypes were specific to a single patient. Recurrence of the same dominant CDR3 beta clonotypes was seen across tumor sites within a patient, and site-unique high-frequency clones were present alongside them.

The V gene is TRBV6-1, the J gene TRBJ1-2; 9 bases are a match to TRBD1. Sequences were obtained from lung tumor tissue. The sequence was collected from an older man with non-small cell lung cancer. The CDR3 DNA reads as TGTGCCAACAGTAGACAGGGGGGCATGGATGGCTACACCTTC. Protein product: CANSRQGGMDGYTF.